This T cell receptor (beta chain) was observed in a study of T cell clusters in autoimmune cytopenias. TRB rearrangements were amplified by touch-down multiplex PCR with mixed TRB-A/B primers. TCRdb processed the multiplex PCR reads again and assigns one entry to each CDR3 protein, with no DNA. Its table lists about 6,400 distinct CDR3 sequences. Tens of thousands of genome equivalents of blood DNA were amplified for TRB. The CDR3 consists of 16 residues. The germline CDR1 and CDR2 sequences are MNHEY and SMNVEV (reference sequence). These data also formed part of another study, on T cell repertoires in aging, cancer and after chemotherapy. That study adds: Untreated cancer patients had significantly lower blood TCR diversity than age-matched healthy donors. Across the chemotherapy interval, each cancer cohort showed higher median generation probability, suggesting thymic rebound.

The chain combines TRBV27 with TRBJ1-4; lacking DNA, the TRBD1 call made by TCRdb goes unchecked. This receptor was taken from a human donor in good health. The sample taken for sequencing was peripheral blood. The CDR3 protein is CASSLDPGQSNEKLFF.